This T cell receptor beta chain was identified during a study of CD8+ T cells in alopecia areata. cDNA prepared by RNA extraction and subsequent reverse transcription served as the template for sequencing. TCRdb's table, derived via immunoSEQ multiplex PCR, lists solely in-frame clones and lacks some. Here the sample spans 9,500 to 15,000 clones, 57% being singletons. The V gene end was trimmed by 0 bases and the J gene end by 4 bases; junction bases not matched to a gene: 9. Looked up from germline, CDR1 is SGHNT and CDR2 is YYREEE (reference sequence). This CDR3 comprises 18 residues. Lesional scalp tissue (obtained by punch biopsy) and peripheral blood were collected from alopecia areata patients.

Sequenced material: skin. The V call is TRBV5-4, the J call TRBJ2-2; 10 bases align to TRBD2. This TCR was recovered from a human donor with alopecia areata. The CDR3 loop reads CASSLALSGGSTTGELFF. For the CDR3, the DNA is TGTGCCAGCAGCTTGGCCCTTAGCGGGGGGTCTACCACCGGGGAGCTGTTTTTT.